This T cell receptor (beta chain) was captured in a study of blood T cell repertoires in COVID-19. After removal of 4 bases from V and 5 bases from J, the junction contained 5 bases not matched to a gene. The CDR3 has 16 amino acids. Germline CDR1 reads SGHNT; CDR2 reads YYREEE (reference sequence). Methods used by the authors: Using reference gene primer amplification, nucleated cell counts were estimated. Sequencing used immunoSEQ multiplex PCR; TCRdb keeps in-frame clones, though not all of them. That table supplies the V and J calls and clone size; D and trimming were determined from the DNA. Of under 350,000 clones listed, around 90% are singletons. Seattle cases were enrolled at active infection and followed longitudinally.

This TCR derives from a woman in her 30s with COVID-19, enrolled during active disease. The sequenced sample consisted of peripheral blood. This chain links TRBV5-4 with TRBJ2-2, with 13 positions matching TRBD2. CDR3 sequence: CASSPGLAGTTGELFF. CDR3 DNA sequence: TGTGCCAGCAGCCCGGGACTAGCGGGAACTACCGGGGAGCTGTTTTTT.